What follows describes a single TCR beta chain. This sample was included in a study of blood T cell repertoires in COVID-19. The protocol was immunoSEQ multiplex PCR, while the TCRdb copy is restricted to in-frame clones and leaves out a portion. Here the sample spans about 87,000 clones, about 87% being singletons. Germline V lookup: CDR1 WNHNN, CDR2 SYGVQD (reference sequence). This CDR3 is built from 16 residues. V was clipped by 8 bases and J by 6 bases, with 23 bases between them. V gene TRBV10-1 combines with J gene TRBJ1-5; D is uncertain. The sequenced sample was peripheral blood. This sequence originates from a man older than 75 with acute or convalescent COVID-19. CDR3 nucleotide sequence: TGCGCCAGCGGTCTATCCCCCTCGGGAGGGCGTCAGCCCCAGCATTTT. Amino acids: CASGLSPSGGRQPQHF.